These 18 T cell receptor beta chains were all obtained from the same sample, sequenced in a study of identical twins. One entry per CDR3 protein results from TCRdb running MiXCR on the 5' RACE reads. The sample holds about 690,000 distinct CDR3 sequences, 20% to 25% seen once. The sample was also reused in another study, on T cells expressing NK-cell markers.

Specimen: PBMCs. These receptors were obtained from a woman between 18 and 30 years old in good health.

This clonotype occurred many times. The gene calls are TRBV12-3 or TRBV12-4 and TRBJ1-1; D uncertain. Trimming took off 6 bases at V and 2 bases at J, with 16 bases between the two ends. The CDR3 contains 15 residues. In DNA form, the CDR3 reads TGTGCCAGCAGCAACCGAGTCGGCCGCAACACTGAAGCTTTCTTT. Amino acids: CASSNRVGRNTEAFF.

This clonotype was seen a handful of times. The CDR3 sequence is CASSLQGAMETQYF. As DNA, the CDR3 is TGCGCCAGCAGTCTGCAGGGGGCAATGGAGACCCAGTACTTC. J is TRBJ2-5 and V is TRBV5-1; 8 nucleotides line up with TRBD1. Looked up from germline, CDR1 is SGHRS and CDR2 is YFSETQ. The V and J ends lost 5 bases and 5 bases, in that order; junction bases with no gene match: 8. This CDR3 has 14 amino acids.

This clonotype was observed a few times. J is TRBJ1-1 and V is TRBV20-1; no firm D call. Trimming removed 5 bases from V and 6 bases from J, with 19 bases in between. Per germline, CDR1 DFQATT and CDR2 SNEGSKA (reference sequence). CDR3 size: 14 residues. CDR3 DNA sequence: TGCAGTGCTTATAGTGGTCCGGGATCCTCTGAAGCTTTCTTT. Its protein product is CSAYSGPGSSEAFF.

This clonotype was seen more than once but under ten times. In DNA, the CDR3 is TGTGCCAGCAGCTTGGGGTATTCCGGACAGGGGACTGAGCAGTTCTTC. Translated: CASSLGYSGQGTEQFF. V gene TRBV5-4 combines with J gene TRBJ2-1, with 9 nucleotides matching TRBD1. The CDR3 runs to 16 residues. V trimming: 0 bases; J trimming: 9 bases; junction bases outside the gene matches: 10. Per the germline V gene, CDR1 is SGHNT and CDR2 is YYREEE (reference sequence).

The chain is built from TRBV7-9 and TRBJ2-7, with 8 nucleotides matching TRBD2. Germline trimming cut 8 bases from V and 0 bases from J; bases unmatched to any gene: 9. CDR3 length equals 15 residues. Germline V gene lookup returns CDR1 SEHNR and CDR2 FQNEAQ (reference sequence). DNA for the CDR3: TGTGCCAGCTACCTTACTAGCGGCGGCTCCTACGAGCAGTACTTC. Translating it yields CASYLTSGGSYEQYF.

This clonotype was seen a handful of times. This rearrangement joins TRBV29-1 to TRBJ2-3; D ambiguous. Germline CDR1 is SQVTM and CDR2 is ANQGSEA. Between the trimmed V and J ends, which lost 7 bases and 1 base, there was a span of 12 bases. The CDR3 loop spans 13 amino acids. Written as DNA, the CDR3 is TGCAGCGGGAACGTAGGAGGCACAGATACGCAGTATTTT. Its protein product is CSGNVGGTDTQYF.

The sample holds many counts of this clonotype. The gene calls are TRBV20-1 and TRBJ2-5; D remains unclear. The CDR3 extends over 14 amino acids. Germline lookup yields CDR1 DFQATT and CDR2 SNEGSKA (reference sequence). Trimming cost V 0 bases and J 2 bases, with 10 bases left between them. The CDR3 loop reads CSARDRRNQETQYF. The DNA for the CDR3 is TGCAGTGCTAGAGATCGAAGAAATCAAGAGACCCAGTACTTC.

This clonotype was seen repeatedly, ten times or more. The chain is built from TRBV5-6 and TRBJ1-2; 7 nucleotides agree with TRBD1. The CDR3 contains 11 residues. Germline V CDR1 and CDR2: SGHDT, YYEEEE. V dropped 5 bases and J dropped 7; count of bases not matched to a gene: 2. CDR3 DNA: TGTGCCAGCAGTAACAGGGGTGGCTACACCTTC. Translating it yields CASSNRGGYTF. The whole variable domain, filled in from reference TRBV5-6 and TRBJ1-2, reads DAGVTQSPTHLIKTRGQQVTLRCSPKSGHDTVSWYQQALGQGPQFIFQYYEEEERQRGNFPDRFSGHQFPNYSSELNVNALLLGDSALYLCASSNRGGYTFGSGTRLTVV.

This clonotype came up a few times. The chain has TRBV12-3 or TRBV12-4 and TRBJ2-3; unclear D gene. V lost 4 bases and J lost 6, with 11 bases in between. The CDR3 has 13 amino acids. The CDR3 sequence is CASSSEQSDTQYF. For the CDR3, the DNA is TGTGCCAGCAGTTCCGAACAGTCGGATACGCAGTATTTT.

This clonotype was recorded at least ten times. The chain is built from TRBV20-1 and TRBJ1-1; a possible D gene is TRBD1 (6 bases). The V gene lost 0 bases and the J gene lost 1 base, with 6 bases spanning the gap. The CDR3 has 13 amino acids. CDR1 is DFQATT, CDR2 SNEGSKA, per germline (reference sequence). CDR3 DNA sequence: TGCAGTGCTAGAGAGACAGGGAACACTGAAGCTTTCTTT. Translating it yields CSARETGNTEAFF.

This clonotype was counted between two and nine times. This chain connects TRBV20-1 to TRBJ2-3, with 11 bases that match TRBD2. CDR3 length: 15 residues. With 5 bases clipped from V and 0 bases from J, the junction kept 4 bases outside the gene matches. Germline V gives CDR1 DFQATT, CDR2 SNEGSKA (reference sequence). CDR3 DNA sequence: TGCAGTGCTTATCGGACTAGCGGGAGCACAGATACGCAGTATTTT. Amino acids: CSAYRTSGSTDTQYF.

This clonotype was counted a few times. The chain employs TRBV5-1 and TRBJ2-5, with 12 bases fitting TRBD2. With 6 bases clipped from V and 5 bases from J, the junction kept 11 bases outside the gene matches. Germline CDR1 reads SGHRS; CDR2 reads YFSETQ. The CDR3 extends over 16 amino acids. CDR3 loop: CASNYFGLAGPETQYF. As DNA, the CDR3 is TGCGCCAGCAACTATTTCGGACTAGCGGGGCCCGAGACCCAGTACTTC.

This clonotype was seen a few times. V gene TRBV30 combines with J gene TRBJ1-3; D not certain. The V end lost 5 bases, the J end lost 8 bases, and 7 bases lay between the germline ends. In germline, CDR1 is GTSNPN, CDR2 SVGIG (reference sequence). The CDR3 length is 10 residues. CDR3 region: CAWAMDTIYF. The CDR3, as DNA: TGTGCCTGGGCTATGGACACCATATATTTT.

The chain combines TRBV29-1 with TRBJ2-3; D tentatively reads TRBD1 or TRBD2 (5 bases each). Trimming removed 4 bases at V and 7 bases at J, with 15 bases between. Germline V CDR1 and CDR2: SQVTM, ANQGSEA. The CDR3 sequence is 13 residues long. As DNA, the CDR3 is TGCAGCGTTGTTAGCAGGGAGTGGAATACGCAGTATTTT. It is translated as CSVVSREWNTQYF.

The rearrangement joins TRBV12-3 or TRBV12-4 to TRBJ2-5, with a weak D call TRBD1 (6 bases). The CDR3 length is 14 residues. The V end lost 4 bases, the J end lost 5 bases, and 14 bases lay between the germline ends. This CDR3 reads CASSSQGRKETQYF. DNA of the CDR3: TGTGCCAGCAGTTCACAGGGAAGAAAGGAGACCCAGTACTTC.

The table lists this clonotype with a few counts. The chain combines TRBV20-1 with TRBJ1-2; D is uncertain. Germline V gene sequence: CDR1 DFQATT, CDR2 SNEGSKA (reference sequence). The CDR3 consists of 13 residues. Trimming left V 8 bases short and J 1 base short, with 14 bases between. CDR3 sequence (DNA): TGCAGTTCCCCTAGTACAGATAACTATGGCTACACCTTC. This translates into CSSPSTDNYGYTF.

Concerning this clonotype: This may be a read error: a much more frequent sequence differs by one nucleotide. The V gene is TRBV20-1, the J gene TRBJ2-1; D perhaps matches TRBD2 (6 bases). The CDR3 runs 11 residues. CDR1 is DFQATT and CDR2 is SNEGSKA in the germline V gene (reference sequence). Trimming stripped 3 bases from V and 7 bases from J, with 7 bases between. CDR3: CSASRENEQFF. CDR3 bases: TGCAGTGCTAGCCGGGAGAATGAGCAGTTCTTC.

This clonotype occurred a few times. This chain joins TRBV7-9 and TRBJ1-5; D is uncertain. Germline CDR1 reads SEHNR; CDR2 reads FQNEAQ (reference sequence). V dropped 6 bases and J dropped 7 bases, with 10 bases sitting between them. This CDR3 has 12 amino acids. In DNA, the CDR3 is TGTGCCAGCAGTTCCAACGGGCAGCCCCAGCATTTT. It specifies CASSSNGQPQHF.